This entry concerns a single T cell receptor (beta chain). Recruitment covered about 25 US areas and drew participants whose ages spanned roughly 18 to 100 years. Clinical history reported by participants formed the basis on which cohorts were assigned. Per germline, CDR1 SGHVS and CDR2 FQNEAQ. The CDR3 extends over 15 amino acids. V lost 7 bases, J lost 8 bases, and 11 bases stayed unmatched. This table comes from immunoSEQ multiplex PCR, and its TCRdb copy is limited to in-frame clones, with some not included. The table includes roughly 76,000 clones, roughly 91% detected once. The data were taken from a study of blood T cell repertoires in COVID-19. Overall study context: Sources were T cells, B-cell-depleted T cells, or PBMCs; the material itself was cDNA or gDNA.

This TCR came from a woman aged 45-59 years with acute COVID-19. Sequenced: PBMCs or T cells enriched from blood (not recorded which). The J gene is TRBJ1-4, the V gene TRBV7-8; 9 nucleotides agree with TRBD1. CDR3 nucleotides: TGTGCCAGCACCGTCACCGGGACAGGGAAAGAAAAACTGTTTTTT. Translating gives CASTVTGTGKEKLFF.